This is a list of T cell receptor beta chains from one sample in a study of T cells in Graves' hyperthyroidism and ophthalmopathy. In TCRdb, the multiplex PCR reads were re-called with MiXCR into one record per CDR3 protein. The top ten clones hold about 49% of a sample with 300,000 to 350,000 distinct CDR3 sequences, about 20% of them seen once. Input material: blood. The receptor set was obtained from a woman aged 45-65 years with Graves' hyperthyroidism. The CDR3 runs from the conserved cysteine through the conserved F or W. The order of the fields is CDR3 DNA, CDR3 protein, clone size, J gene, D gene, V gene. The D gene is left open where the match is weak. Clone sizes are given selectively: once, few, many, or a class where the clone is expanded.

TGTGCCAGCAGCCAAGAAGGAGAGGGTCATTCAAACATTCAGTACTTC,CASSQEGEGHSNIQYF,-,TRBJ2-4,-,TRBV3-1
TGTGCCAGCAGTTTCGGGGTTCCCAGCTCCTACGAGCAGTACTTC,CASSFGVPSSYEQYF,once,TRBJ2-7,-,TRBV6-5
TGTGCCAGCACCCCTCGGGGTATGAATACGCAGTATTTT,CASTPRGMNTQYF,few,TRBJ2-3,-,TRBV6-1
TGTGCCAGCAGCCTGACTAGCGGGGGACAAGAGACCCAGTACTTC,CASSLTSGGQETQYF,many,TRBJ2-5,TRBD2,TRBV7-3
TGTGCCAGCAGTTACTCCTCGGGACAGGGTTTTGAGCAGTTCTTC,CASSYSSGQGFEQFF,many,TRBJ2-1,TRBD1,TRBV11-2
TGTGCCAGCAGTCGGCCTCCTTCCTACGAGCAGTACTTC,CASSRPPSYEQYF,-,TRBJ2-7,-,TRBV12-3/TRBV12-4
TGTGCCAGCAGTTCTTACCAAGAGCAGTTCTTC,CASSSYQEQFF,many,TRBJ2-1,-,TRBV28
TGTGCCAGCAGCCAGTTTGGCGCAGTCTCGAATACTGAAGCTTTCTTT,CASSQFGAVSNTEAFF,-,TRBJ1-1,-,TRBV4-2
TGTGCCAGTAGAGGGGAGAGGGGAGCCGTCAAGAATACCCAGTACTTC,CASRGERGAVKNTQYF,many,TRBJ2-5,-,TRBV2
TGTGCCAGCAGTGAGGCACCGAACACTGAAGCTTTCTTT,CASSEAPNTEAFF,-,TRBJ1-1,-,TRBV25-1
TGTGCCAGCAGCCAAGGGAAAGGAACCCGCCATCAGCCCCAGCATTTT,CASSQGKGTRHQPQHF,-,TRBJ1-5,-,TRBV4-2
TGTGCCAGCTCACGGGCACAGGGCGGGTTCGAGGATGGCTACACCTTC,CASSRAQGGFEDGYTF,many,TRBJ1-2,-,TRBV18
TGTGCCAGCAATTATGGCACTGAAGCTTTCTTT,CASNYGTEAFF,-,TRBJ1-1,-,TRBV2
TGTGCCAGCACTCTGGAGGGGTTCACCGGGGAGCTGTTTTTT,CASTLEGFTGELFF,-,TRBJ2-2,-,TRBV12-3/TRBV12-4
TGCAGTGCTAGTTCGTGGGCAAGCAATCAGCCCCAGCATTTT,CSASSWASNQPQHF,-,TRBJ1-5,-,TRBV20-1
TGCGCCAGCAGCTCAACTAGCGGGAGGTTTGATGAGCAGTTCTTC,CASSSTSGRFDEQFF,-,TRBJ2-1,TRBD2,TRBV5-1
TGTGCCAGCAGTCCACACCTCGGACTAGCGGGATTCCAGTTCTTC,CASSPHLGLAGFQFF,few,TRBJ2-1,TRBD2,TRBV28
TGCAGCGTTGACCCGGGACAGGGGTCAGATACGCAGTATTTT,CSVDPGQGSDTQYF,-,TRBJ2-3,TRBD1,TRBV29-1
TGTGCCAGCAGTTTCGTCAGCGGGGGGTACCAAGAGACCCAGTACTTC,CASSFVSGGYQETQYF,many,TRBJ2-5,TRBD2,TRBV2
TGTGCCAGCAGTGACCCGGGGGGCACCGGGGAGCTGTTTTTT,CASSDPGGTGELFF,many,TRBJ2-2,TRBD2,TRBV6-1
TGCGCCAGCAAATTCGACGTCTCTAATGAGCAGTTCTTC,CASKFDVSNEQFF,few,TRBJ2-1,-,TRBV5-1
TGTGCCAGCAGTTGGGCGGGAGGAGGCGAGCAGTACTTC,CASSWAGGGEQYF,-,TRBJ2-7,TRBD2,TRBV27
TGTGCCAGCAGCCGACAGGGGGGAAGGCTCACAGATACGCAGTATTTT,CASSRQGGRLTDTQYF,-,TRBJ2-3,TRBD1,TRBV7-2
TGTGCCAGCAGCGTAGGGGCCCGGGTCAATGAGCAGTTCTTC,CASSVGARVNEQFF,-,TRBJ2-1,-,TRBV9
TGTGCCAGCAGCCCGAGGGGAAGGGGGTATCAATCTGAGCAGTTCTTC,CASSPRGRGYQSEQFF,many,TRBJ2-1,-,TRBV11-2
TGTGCCAGCAGCGCCCGGGGGGTCAGCACAGATACGCAGTATTTT,CASSARGVSTDTQYF,few,TRBJ2-3,TRBD2,TRBV6-1
TGTGCCAGCAGTTCACAGGGTCAATATGGCTACACCTTC,CASSSQGQYGYTF,-,TRBJ1-2,-,TRBV28
TGTGCCAGCGCGTCTCGGAGAGAGACCCAGTACTTC,CASASRRETQYF,many,TRBJ2-5,-,TRBV2
TGTGCCAGCAGTTTAAGTCTAGCGGGAGGGCCCGGAGATACGCAGTATTTT,CASSLSLAGGPGDTQYF,many,TRBJ2-3,TRBD2,TRBV28
TGTGCCAGCAGCTTGATGGGCGGGGGGTGGTCTGGGGCCAACGTCCTGACTTTC,CASSLMGGGWSGANVLTF,-,TRBJ2-6,TRBD2,TRBV5-6